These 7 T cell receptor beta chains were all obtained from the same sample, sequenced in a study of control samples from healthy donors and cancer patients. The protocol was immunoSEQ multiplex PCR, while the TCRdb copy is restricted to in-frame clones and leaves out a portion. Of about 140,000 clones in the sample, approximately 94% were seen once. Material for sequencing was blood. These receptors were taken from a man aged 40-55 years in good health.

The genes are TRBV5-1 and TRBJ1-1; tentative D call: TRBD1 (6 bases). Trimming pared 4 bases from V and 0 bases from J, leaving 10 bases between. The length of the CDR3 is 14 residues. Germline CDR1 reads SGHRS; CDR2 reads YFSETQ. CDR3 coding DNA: TGCGCCAGCAGCCCGAGGGGGGTGAACACTGAAGCTTTCTTT. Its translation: CASSPRGVNTEAFF.

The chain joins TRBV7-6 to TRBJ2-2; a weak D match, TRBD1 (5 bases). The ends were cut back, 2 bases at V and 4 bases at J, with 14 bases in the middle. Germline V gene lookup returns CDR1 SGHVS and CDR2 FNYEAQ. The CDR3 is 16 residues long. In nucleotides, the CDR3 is TGTGCCAGCAGCTTAATGGGTAGGGGTGGCACCGGGGAGCTGTTTTTT. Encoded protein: CASSLMGRGGTGELFF.

Here the CDR3 reads CASSLEFGLSGLSTDTQYF. DNA of the CDR3: TGTGCCAGCAGCTTAGAATTCGGATTAAGCGGCCTCAGCACAGATACGCAGTATTTT. This sequence joins TRBV11-2 and TRBJ2-3, with a possible D match to TRBD2 (5 bases). Germline CDR1 SGHAT, CDR2 FQNNGV. V was clipped by 0 bases and J by 0 bases, with 19 bases between them. The CDR3 spans 19 residues.

CDR3 bases: TGTGCCATCAGTGAGTCGTACAGGCCCGATAGCAATCAGCCCCAGCATTTT. This encodes CAISESYRPDSNQPQHF. The genes are TRBV10-3 and TRBJ1-5; possible D gene TRBD1, 5 bases. The CDR3 has 17 residues. Trimming pared 0 bases from V and 0 bases from J, leaving 12 bases between. Looked up from germline, CDR1 is ENHRY and CDR2 is SYGVKD.

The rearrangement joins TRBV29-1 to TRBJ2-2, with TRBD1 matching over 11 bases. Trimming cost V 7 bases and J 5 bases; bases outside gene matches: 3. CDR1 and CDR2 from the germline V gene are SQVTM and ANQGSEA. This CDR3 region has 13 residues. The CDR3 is CSAGTGGTGELFF. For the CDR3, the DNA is TGCAGCGCTGGGACAGGGGGTACCGGGGAGCTGTTTTTT.

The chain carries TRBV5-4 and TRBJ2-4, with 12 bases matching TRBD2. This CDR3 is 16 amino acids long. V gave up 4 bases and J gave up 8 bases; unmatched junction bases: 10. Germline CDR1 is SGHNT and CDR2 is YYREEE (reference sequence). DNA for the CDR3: TGTGCCAGCAGCCGCCGACTAGCGGGAGATTTGGACATTCAGTACTTC. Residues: CASSRRLAGDLDIQYF.

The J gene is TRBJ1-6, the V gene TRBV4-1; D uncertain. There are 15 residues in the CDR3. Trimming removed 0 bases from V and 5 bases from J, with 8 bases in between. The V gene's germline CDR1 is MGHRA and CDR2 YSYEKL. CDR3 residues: CASSQDPGNNSPLHF. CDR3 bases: TGCGCCAGCAGCCAAGATCCCGGGAATAATTCACCCCTCCACTTT.